This TCR beta chain was documented in a study of blood T cell repertoires in COVID-19. The overall study: Acute and convalescent COVID-19 samples came from the United States, Italy and Spain.

J gave up 5 bases and V 4 bases, and 10 bases lay outside the gene matches. The CDR3 is 15 amino acids. The V gene's germline CDR1 is LGHDT and CDR2 YNNKEL (reference sequence). The repertoire was sequenced with immunoSEQ multiplex PCR; TCRdb's copy has only in-frame clones and lacks some. The sample lists fewer than 30,000 clones; around 85% were seen once. This receptor was obtained from a woman aged 55-70 years with acute or convalescent COVID-19. Sequencing was done on a sample of peripheral blood. The chain is built from TRBV3-1 (or the pseudogene TRBV3-2) and TRBJ2-5; 7 bases fit TRBD1. CDR3 amino acids: CASSPIRGRGETQYF. The CDR3 nucleotides are TGTGCCAGCAGCCCCATCAGGGGCAGGGGGGAGACCCAGTACTTC.